Described below is a single T cell receptor beta chain sequence and its context. The germline V gene encodes CDR1 MNHEY and CDR2 SVGAGI. The CDR3 contains 16 residues. V gave up 0 bases and J gave up 2 bases; unmatched junction bases: 4. This entry is derived from a study of blood T cell repertoires in COVID-19. Study in general: Sources were T cells, B-cell-depleted T cells, or PBMCs; the material itself was cDNA or gDNA.

Under the authors' procedure: It was from reference gene primer amplification that nucleated cell counts were estimated. The method was immunoSEQ multiplex PCR; TCRdb's version includes in-frame clones alone and lacks a portion of them. The V and J calls and the clone size are those of that table, but D and trimming were determined from the DNA. The sample shows about 120,000 clones, about 90% of them seen only once. The sequence came from a human donor in a cohort sampled during active COVID-19. The sample comprised peripheral blood. The J gene is TRBJ2-1, the V gene TRBV6-5; TRBD2 matches at 7 bases. CDR3 DNA: TGTGCCAGCAGTTACTCGGGCGGGAGCACCTACAATGAGCAGTTCTTC. Residues: CASSYSGGSTYNEQFF.